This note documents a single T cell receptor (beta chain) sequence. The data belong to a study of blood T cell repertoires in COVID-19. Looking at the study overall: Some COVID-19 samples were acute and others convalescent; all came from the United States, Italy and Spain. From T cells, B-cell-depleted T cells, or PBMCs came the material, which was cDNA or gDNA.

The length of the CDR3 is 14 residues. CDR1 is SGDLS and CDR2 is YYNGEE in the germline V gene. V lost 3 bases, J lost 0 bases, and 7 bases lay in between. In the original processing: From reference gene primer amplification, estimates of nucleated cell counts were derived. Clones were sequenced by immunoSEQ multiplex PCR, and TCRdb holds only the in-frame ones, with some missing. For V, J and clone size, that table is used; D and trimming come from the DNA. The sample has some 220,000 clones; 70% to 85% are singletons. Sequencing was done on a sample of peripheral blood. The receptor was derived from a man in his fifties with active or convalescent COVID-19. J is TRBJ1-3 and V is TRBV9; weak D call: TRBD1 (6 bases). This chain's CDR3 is CASSEGGSGNTIYF. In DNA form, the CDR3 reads TGTGCCAGCAGCGAAGGGGGCTCTGGAAACACCATATATTTT. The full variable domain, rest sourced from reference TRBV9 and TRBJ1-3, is DSGVTQTPKHLITATGQRVTLRCSPRSGDLSVYWYQQSLDQGLQFLIQYYNGEERAKGNILERFSAQQFPDLHSELNLSSLELGDSALYFCASSEGGSGNTIYFGEGSWLTVV.